This TCR beta chain was captured by sequencing in a study of read filtering for tumor transcriptome and immune sequencing. Turning to the study itself: Patients were approximately 18 male and roughly 15 female, mean age approximately 70 years, range about 40 to 85.

This clonotype appeared many times. CDR3 length: 13 amino acids. Germline V CDR1 and CDR2: DFQATT, SNEGSKA (reference sequence). Trimming shortened V by 5 bases and J by 0 bases, and 11 bases separated the two germline ends. The library was built from about 400 ng RNA with molecular barcoded adaptors for alpha/delta and beta/gamma chains. One entry per CDR3 protein results from TCRdb running MiXCR on the reads. The sample lists approximately 37,000 distinct CDR3 sequences, 13% to 15% seen once, with 15% to 20% in the top ten. This TCR was recovered from a donor over 35 with multiple myeloma. V and J are TRBV20-1 and TRBJ2-7; D is ambiguous. The sample was a population of CD138-negative cells sorted from bone marrow. CDR3 sequence: CSAYLGSSYEQYF. CDR3 sequence (DNA): TGCAGTGCTTACCTCGGCAGCTCCTACGAGCAGTACTTC.